This T cell receptor (beta chain) originates from a study of blood T cell repertoires in COVID-19. Original analysis: The assay estimated nucleated cells by amplifying reference gene primers. Clones were read by immunoSEQ multiplex PCR, and TCRdb kept only the in-frame ones, dropping some. Clone size and V and J calls were adopted from that table, with D and trimming inferred from the DNA. Seen here are a few hundred thousand clones, approximately 88% observed once, and the top ten hold 5% to 7.5%. Per germline, CDR1 LNHDA and CDR2 SQIVND (reference sequence). The CDR3 has 16 residues. Trimming removed 7 bases from V and 8 bases from J; junction bases left unmatched: 12.

This receptor was obtained from a man aged 18 to 29 who had recovered from COVID-19. This chain connects TRBV19 to TRBJ1-6, with 9 bases lining up with TRBD1. The sample comprised peripheral blood. The CDR3 coding sequence is TGTGCCAGTAACCGGTCGGGACAGGGAAAGTATTCACCCCTCCACTTT. Protein product: CASNRSGQGKYSPLHF.